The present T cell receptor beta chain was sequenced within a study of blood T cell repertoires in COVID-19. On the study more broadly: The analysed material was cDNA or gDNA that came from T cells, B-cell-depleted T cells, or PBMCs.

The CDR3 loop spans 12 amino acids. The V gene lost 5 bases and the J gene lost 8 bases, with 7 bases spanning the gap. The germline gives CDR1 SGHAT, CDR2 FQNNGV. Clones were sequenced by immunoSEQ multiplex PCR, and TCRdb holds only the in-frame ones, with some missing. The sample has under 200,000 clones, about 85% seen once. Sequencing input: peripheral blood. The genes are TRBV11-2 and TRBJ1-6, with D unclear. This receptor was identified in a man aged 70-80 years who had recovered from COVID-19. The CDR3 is CASSNGDSPLHF. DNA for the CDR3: TGTGCCAGCAGCAACGGAGATTCACCCCTCCACTTT.